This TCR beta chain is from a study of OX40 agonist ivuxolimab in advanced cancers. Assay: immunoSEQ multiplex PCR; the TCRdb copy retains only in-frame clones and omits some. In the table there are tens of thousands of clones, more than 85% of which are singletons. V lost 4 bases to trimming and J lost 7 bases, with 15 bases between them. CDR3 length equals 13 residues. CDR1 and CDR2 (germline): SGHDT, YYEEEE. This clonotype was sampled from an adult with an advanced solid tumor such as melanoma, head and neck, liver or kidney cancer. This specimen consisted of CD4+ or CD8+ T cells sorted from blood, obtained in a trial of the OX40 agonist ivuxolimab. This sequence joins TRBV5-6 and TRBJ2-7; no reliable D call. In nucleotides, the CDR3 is TGTGCCAGCAGCGTGTCAGTATCTTGGGAGCAGTACTTC. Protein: CASSVSVSWEQYF.